This T cell receptor (beta chain) was sequenced during a study of monozygotic twins with inflammatory bowel disease. Study results and caveats: Repertoire similarity did not separate concordant from discordant twins, possibly from limited power.

Concerning this clonotype: Its antigen is not known.

TCRdb reprocessed the 5' RACE reads, keeping one entry per CDR3 protein, no DNA. Its listing shows some 400,000 distinct CDR3 sequences. Material for sequencing was blood. This clonotype was obtained from a human donor with ulcerative colitis or Crohn's disease, or a healthy co-twin of an affected twin (not recorded which).

The chain's CDR3 is CASSLLGTGVNEQFF. This chain links TRBV6-1 with TRBJ2-1; TCRdb gives TRBD1 as the D gene, but with no DNA this cannot be confirmed. This CDR3 comprises 15 residues. In germline, CDR1 is MNHNS, CDR2 SASEGT.